These 7 T cell receptor beta chains came from one sample sequenced in a study of T cells in Graves' hyperthyroidism and ophthalmopathy. Amplification targeted TCR beta CDR3 regions from RNA transcripts. Initially, a first-round RT-PCR of the TCR CDR3 employed the HTBI primer set. TCRdb re-analysed the multiplex PCR reads in MiXCR, keeping a single row per CDR3 protein. The table lists under 350,000 distinct CDR3 sequences, around 20% of them singletons. Sequenced material: blood. Every receptor here comes from a woman between 50 and 59 years old with Graves' hyperthyroidism.

This clonotype was counted at least ten times. J is TRBJ2-1 and V is TRBV7-9; D possibly corresponds to TRBD2 (5 bases). With 1 base removed from V and 9 bases from J, the gap between germline ends came to 13 bases. The germline V gene has CDR1 SEHNR and CDR2 FQNEAQ (reference sequence). This CDR3 has 14 amino acids. CDR3 sequence (DNA): TGTGCCAGCAGCTTAGTGCCCCAAGGGAGTGAGCAGTTCTTC. Translation: CASSLVPQGSEQFF.

This clonotype was seen a handful of times. The V call is TRBV5-1, the J call TRBJ2-5; 13 bases line up with TRBD2. The V segment lost 1 base and the J segment 4 bases; nucleotides outside the gene matches: 1. The germline gives CDR1 SGHRS, CDR2 YFSETQ. The CDR3 totals 15 residues. For the CDR3, the DNA is TGCGCCAGCAGCTTGAGGACTAGCGGGGGAGAGACCCAGTACTTC. This sequence encodes CASSLRTSGGETQYF.

The genes are TRBV5-1 and TRBJ1-6; 10 nucleotides align to TRBD1. V shed 5 bases, J shed 9 bases, and the junction held 11 bases outside the gene matches. The length of the CDR3 is 16 residues. Germline assignment: CDR1 SGHRS and CDR2 YFSETQ. The DNA of the CDR3 is TGCGCCAGCAGTCCTCGAGCCGGGACAGGGGCTTCACCCCTCCACTTT. It translates to CASSPRAGTGASPLHF.

The rearrangement joins TRBV11-2 to TRBJ2-3; tentatively, D is TRBD1 (5 bases). Germline V gene lookup returns CDR1 SGHAT and CDR2 FQNNGV. V lost 5 bases and J 2 bases, leaving 20 bases between the germline ends. There are 17 residues in the CDR3. The CDR3 coding sequence is TGTGCCAGCAGCGGTCGTCGGAAGGGCAGGGCCACAGATACGCAGTATTTT. Its translation: CASSGRRKGRATDTQYF.

This clonotype appeared a few times. CDR3 protein: CASGEGTGVDLYGYTF. CDR3 sequence (DNA): TGTGCTAGCGGAGAAGGGACAGGGGTTGATCTCTATGGCTACACCTTC. The rearrangement joins TRBV7-7 to TRBJ1-2; 10 bases line up with TRBD1. CDR1 is SSHAT, CDR2 FNYEAQ, per germline (reference sequence). CDR3 length: 16 residues.

This clonotype has a single count. The V gene is TRBV12-3 or TRBV12-4, the J gene TRBJ1-2, with 7 bases that match TRBD1. The CDR3 is 12 residues long. The V and J ends lost 3 bases and 8 bases, in that order; junction bases with no gene match: 3. The CDR3 protein is CASSFDREGYTF. The CDR3 DNA sequence: TGTGCCAGCAGTTTCGACAGGGAGGGCTACACCTTC.

This clonotype was observed a handful of times. Sequence at one end of the junction differs from germline and may be a read error. The CDR3 protein is CASGLFSGNTEAFF. CDR3 coding DNA: TGTGCCAGCGGCTTGTTTTCAGGGAACACTGAAGCTTTCTTT. V is TRBV7-3 and J is TRBJ1-1; D remains unclear. The CDR3 is made up of 14 amino acids. Germline values: CDR1 SGHTA, CDR2 FQGTGA.